The present T cell receptor (beta chain) was sequenced within a study of shared clonotypes between healthy human individuals (dated by TCRdb to the early 2020s). Broadly, across the study: A couple of women and a few men aged 18 to 49 years were included in the cohort. For each donor, CD4 naive and CD4 memory were each run on three plates, CD8 naive on two plates, and CD8 memory on one plate. To estimate repertoire size and how much clonotypes are shared between individuals, the study performed deep sequencing of blood TCR repertoires from 4 to 6 healthy adults. To increase sequencing depth and limit assay-specific biases, different laboratories used diverse techniques to prepare libraries and sequence TCR repertoires. Leukapheresis yielded between about 0.85 and 10 billion PBMCs per donor. The investigation overall reported the following: Based on pairwise subsampling, the degree of clonotype sharing among donors was expected to be affected by sequencing depth. Sampling was restricted to blood, and TCR repertoires in tissues likely differ from the TCR repertoires found in blood. Even with the large sequencing depth, rarefaction of the sorted-subset datasets indicated that sequencing was incomplete. Because the study included only a small number of donors, the genetic and exposure-history diversity represented was limited. About 4.5% of naive CD4, 3.5% of naive CD8, around 2.3% of memory CD4, and approximately 0.39% of memory CD8 clonotypes were shared across several donors. Compared with non-shared clonotypes, the clonotypes found in all four sorted-subset donors had higher generation probabilities. Larger estimated clonotype richness was generally found for naive subsets than for memory subsets.

Donors were healthy HIV-negative adults with no recently reported acute infections or vaccinations. Only Caucasian adults living in Nashville, Tennessee, USA were represented among the donors. CD4+ T cells were enriched through magnetic negative selection, after which naive cells were positively selected on CD45RA and the remaining negative fraction served as the memory subset. After blood collection by leukapheresis, PBMCs were isolated using Ficoll-Histopaque density gradient centrifugation and then cryopreserved in the vapor phase of liquid nitrogen. Analytical flow cytometry was used to check the purity and quantity of each magnetically sorted T cell population. Genomic DNA was isolated from every sorted fraction and measured by UV absorbance on a Nanodrop 2000c. Using the deep immunoSEQ assay, TCR CDR3 regions were amplified from genomic DNA by multiplex PCR. For each cell subset, the extracted genomic DNA was distributed evenly across all wells of several immunoSEQ 96-well plates, and each plate served as one replicate. For sorted subsets, approximately 190 ng genomic DNA, equal to tens of thousands of T cell genomes, was loaded into each replicate PCR. The purified libraries were quantified using a Qubit 3.0 fluorometer, sized with a Bioanalyzer 2100, and then quantified again using the KAPA Library Quantification kit. Each immunoSEQ 96-well plate was sequenced on its own single-read 150-cycle Illumina NextSeq 550 flow cell. The original pipeline was this. The immunoSEQ output contained only junctional sequences without quality scores, so filtering could not match that applied to full-length reads. To assign V/J genes and CDR3, sequences were annotated against IMGT germline references using PyIR, a Python wrapper for IgBLAST v1.9. Any read was removed if the V/J assignment was weak (E-value above 1e-6), the CDR3 was missing, or the read contained stop codons, out-of-frame junctions, or ambiguous translated residues. A V3J clonotype was defined by an identical inferred V gene, J gene, and CDR3 amino acid sequence. The percentage overlap between two repertoires was calculated by dividing the number of shared unique clonotypes by the size of the smaller repertoire. Richness of each repertoire was evaluated using RTK rarefaction, the Chao1 estimator, and Recon v2.1 estimates of unobserved clonotypes. For all TCRbeta clonotypes obtained by the gDNA method from four donors, generation probabilities were computed with OLGA. What TCRdb holds here is the immuneACCESS table cut down to in-frame rearrangements. Part of the clones is not present; checked against another copy, under half of the missing clones reflect an unresolved V gene, and the others are unexplained. V and J calls and clone size are given by that table; D and trimming were obtained from the DNA. This sample is represented by over a million clones; 96% of them were singletons. The top ten constitute more than 0.9% of the sample.

About this clone itself: Its antigen is still unknown. No much larger clone is present one base from it, and per-base qualities are unavailable.

The CDR3 numbers 14 residues from cysteine through phenylalanine. Only CDR3 DNA remains: 42 bases, in frame from the first base. According to the germline V gene, CDR1 reads SGDLS and CDR2 reads YYNGEE. After removal of 2 bases from V and 6 bases from J, the junction retains 5 bases not matched to a gene. The sample consisted of naive CD4+ T cells sorted from blood. The cell subset or site label, as the study defines it: CD45RA+ positively selected. The chain couples TRBV9 to TRBJ1-1, with 9 bases aligning to TRBD1. This sequence was found in a man between 25 and 39 years old in good health. The CDR3 region has the sequence CASSVRDRVAEAFF. The nucleotide sequence is given as TGTGCCAGCAGCGTCCGGGACAGGGTCGCTGAAGCTTTCTTT.